These 10 T cell receptor beta chains were all obtained from the same sample, sequenced in a study of blood T cells in healthy people across ages. PCR was performed a second time for about 7 to 11 cycles using a sample-barcoded 5' primer and a J-beta primer mix. MiXCR, applied by TCRdb to the 5' RACE reads, yields one record per CDR3 protein. The top ten clones hold 22% of a sample with some 700,000 distinct CDR3 sequences, 22% of them seen once. Material: blood. Receptor source: a man between 70 and 80 years old in good health.

The J gene is TRBJ1-2, the V gene TRBV12-3 or TRBV12-4; no clear D. The CDR3 totals 12 residues. Trimming stripped 4 bases from V and 10 bases from J, with 13 bases between. Written as DNA, the CDR3 is TGTGCCAGCAGTTATGACGTAATCCTCTACACCTTC. This sequence encodes CASSYDVILYTF.

This clonotype was detected ten times or more. The J gene is TRBJ2-1, the V gene TRBV2, with TRBD2 matching 11 bases. CDR1 and CDR2 (germline): SNHLY, FYNNEI. Trimming removed 6 bases from V and 8 bases from J; junction bases left unmatched: 9. The CDR3 length is 15 residues. The CDR3 protein is CASRELAGALDEQFF. DNA of the CDR3: TGTGCCAGCAGGGAACTAGCGGGAGCCCTCGATGAGCAGTTCTTC.

The chain carries TRBV4-3 and TRBJ1-2; D is ambiguous. The V end lost 0 bases, the J end lost 2 bases, and 10 bases lay between the germline ends. The V gene's germline CDR1 is LGHNA and CDR2 YSLEER. The CDR3 has 15 amino acids. The CDR3 here is CASSQDIGWNYGYTF. The CDR3 DNA sequence: TGCGCCAGCAGCCAAGATATAGGGTGGAACTATGGCTACACCTTC.

This clonotype was observed a handful of times. The genes are TRBV5-6 and TRBJ2-3, with D maybe TRBD2 (6 bases). CDR3 length: 13 amino acids. From germline, CDR1 is SGHDT and CDR2 YYEEEE. V dropped 2 bases and J dropped 6 bases, with 10 bases sitting between them. The CDR3 protein is CASSFGGDDTQYF. The CDR3 region has the DNA TGTGCCAGCAGCTTCGGAGGGGACGATACGCAGTATTTT.

This clonotype was seen a few times. The chain joins TRBV5-8 to TRBJ1-1; D gene ambiguous. Trimming removed 3 bases at V and 0 bases at J, with 15 bases between. Germline loops: CDR1 SGHTS, CDR2 YDEGEE. The CDR3 consists of 16 residues. CDR3 loop: CASSSRTTTMNTEAFF. CDR3 in DNA: TGTGCCAGCAGCTCCCGAACGACAACCATGAACACTGAAGCTTTCTTT.

The CDR3 DNA reads TGTGCCAGCAGTTCCATGGGACAGGACATTCAGTACTTC. As protein: CASSSMGQDIQYF. The rearrangement links TRBV11-2 to TRBJ2-4; TRBD1 aligns across 8 bases. Germline-derived CDR1 and CDR2 are SGHAT and FQNNGV. This CDR3 is 13 amino acids long. V lost 6 bases, J lost 8 bases, and 6 bases stayed unmatched.

This clonotype came up a few times. This chain uses TRBV29-1 with TRBJ1-1, with D unclear. The germline gives CDR1 SQVTM, CDR2 ANQGSEA. The CDR3 spans 12 residues. With 4 bases removed from V and 8 bases from J, the gap between germline ends came to 14 bases. CDR3 sequence: CSVVSQVLEAFF. In DNA form, the CDR3 reads TGCAGCGTTGTATCCCAGGTCCTAGAAGCTTTCTTT.

This clonotype was seen repeatedly, ten times or more. V usage is TRBV5-1 and J usage is TRBJ1-2, with 8 nucleotides matching TRBD1. Germline loops: CDR1 SGHRS, CDR2 YFSETQ. J lost 8 bases, V lost 2 bases, and 11 bases had no gene match. The CDR3 spans 15 residues. The CDR3, as DNA: TGCGCCAGCAGCTTTCAAGTCGGACAGGGCAAAGGCTACACCTTC. Protein: CASSFQVGQGKGYTF. Supplemented by reference TRBV5-1 and TRBJ1-2, the full variable domain reads KAGVTQTPRYLIKTRGQQVTLSCSPISGHRSVSWYQQTPGQGLQFLFEYFSETQRNKGNFPGRFSGRQFSNSRSEMNVSTLELGDSALYLCASSFQVGQGKGYTFGSGTRLTVV.

The chain has TRBV5-1 and TRBJ2-3; D unresolved. The germline V and J ends were trimmed by 1 base and 6 bases, with 12 bases remaining between them. The CDR3 covers 14 residues. From germline, CDR1 is SGHRS and CDR2 YFSETQ. CDR3 in amino acids: CASSLFRSGDTQYF. The CDR3 DNA reads as TGCGCCAGCAGCTTGTTTAGATCAGGCGATACGCAGTATTTT.

This rearrangement joins TRBV27 to TRBJ2-7; a weak D match, TRBD2 (5 bases). This CDR3 has 13 residues. Germline V lookup: CDR1 MNHEY, CDR2 SMNVEV (reference sequence). The CDR3, as DNA: TGTATTGTCGGGAAGCTGGGGAATTACGAGCAGTACTTC. It translates to CIVGKLGNYEQYF.